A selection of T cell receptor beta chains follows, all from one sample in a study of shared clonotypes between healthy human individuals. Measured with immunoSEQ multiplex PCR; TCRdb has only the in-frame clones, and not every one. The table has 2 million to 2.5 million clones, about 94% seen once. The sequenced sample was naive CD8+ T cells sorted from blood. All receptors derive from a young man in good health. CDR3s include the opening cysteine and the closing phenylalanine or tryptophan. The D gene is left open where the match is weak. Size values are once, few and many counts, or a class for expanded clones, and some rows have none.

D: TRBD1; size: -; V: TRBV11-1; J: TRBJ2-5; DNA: TGTGCCAGCAGCTTCATTACTTGGACAGGGGAGCAAGAGACCCAGTACTTC; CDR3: CASSFITWTGEQETQYF
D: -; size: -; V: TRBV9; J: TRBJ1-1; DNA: TGTGCCAGCAGCGTAGAGGCGGGCAACACTGAAGCTTTCTTT; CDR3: CASSVEAGNTEAFF
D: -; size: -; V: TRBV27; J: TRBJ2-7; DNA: TGTGCCAGCGGATTATACGAGCAGTACTTC; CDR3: CASGLYEQYF
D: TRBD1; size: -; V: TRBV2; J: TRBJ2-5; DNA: TGTGCCAGCTGGAGACAGGGCCAGACCCAGTACTTC; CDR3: CASWRQGQTQYF
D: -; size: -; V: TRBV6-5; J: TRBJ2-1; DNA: TGTGCCAGCAGTTCAGGTAATGAGCAGTTCTTC; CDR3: CASSSGNEQFF
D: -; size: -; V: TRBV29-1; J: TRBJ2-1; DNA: TGCAGCGTTGATGGAGGGACCTACAATGAGCAGTTCTTC; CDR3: CSVDGGTYNEQFF
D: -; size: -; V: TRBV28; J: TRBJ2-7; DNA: TGTGCCAGCAGCCTAGTGGGATCCGAGCAGTACTTC; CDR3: CASSLVGSEQYF
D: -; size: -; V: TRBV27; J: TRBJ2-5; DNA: TGTGCCAGCAGTTGGGGGGAGACCCAGTACTTC; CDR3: CASSWGETQYF
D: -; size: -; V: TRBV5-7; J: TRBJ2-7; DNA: TGTGCCAGCAGCTTAAGGTCCTACGAGCAGTACTTC; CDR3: CASSLRSYEQYF
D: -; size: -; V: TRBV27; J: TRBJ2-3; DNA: TGTGCCAGCAGCCCACGGGGAGATACGCAGTATTTT; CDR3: CASSPRGDTQYF
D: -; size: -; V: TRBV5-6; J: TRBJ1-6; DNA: TGTGCCAGCAGCCCTCTGACCAGCCCGACCAGCCTCTCCCTCCACTTT; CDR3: CASSPLTSPTSLSLHF
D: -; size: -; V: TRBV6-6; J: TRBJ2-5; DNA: TGTGCCAGCAGTTACTCACTCGAGGGAGTGGGGGAGACCCAGTACTTC; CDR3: CASSYSLEGVGETQYF
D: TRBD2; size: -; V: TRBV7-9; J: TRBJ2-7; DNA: TGTGCCAGCAGCTCGCCCCTTAGCGGGGGACCCACCTACGAGCAGTACTTC; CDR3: CASSSPLSGGPTYEQYF
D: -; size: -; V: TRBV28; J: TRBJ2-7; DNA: TGTGCCAGCAGTTTAAGAGGGTTCGAGCAGTACTTC; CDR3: CASSLRGFEQYF
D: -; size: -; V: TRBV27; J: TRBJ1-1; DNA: TGTGCCAGCAGTTTAAAAGGGGACCGCCACGCTTTCTTT; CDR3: CASSLKGDRHAFF
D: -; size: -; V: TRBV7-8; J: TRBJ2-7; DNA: TGTGCCAGCAGCTCGGGGGGCGGTTCCTCCTACGAGCAGTACTTC; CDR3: CASSSGGGSSYEQYF
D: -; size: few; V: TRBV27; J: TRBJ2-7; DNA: TGTGCCAGCAGCAATTACCACGAGCAGTACTTC; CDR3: CASSNYHEQYF
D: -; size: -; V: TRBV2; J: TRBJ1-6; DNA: TGTGCCGGGCCCTTTGGGGGGAATTCACCCCTCCACTTT; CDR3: CAGPFGGNSPLHF
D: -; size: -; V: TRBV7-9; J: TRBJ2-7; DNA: TGTGCCAGCAGCTTGGGGGATCTGCACGAGCAGTACTTC; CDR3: CASSLGDLHEQYF
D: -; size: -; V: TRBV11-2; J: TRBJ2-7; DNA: TGTGCCAGCAGCTTATTTCACAGTCAGCCCTACGAGCAGTACTTC; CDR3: CASSLFHSQPYEQYF
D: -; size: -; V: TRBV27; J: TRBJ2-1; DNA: TGTGCCAGCAGTTTATCCACTAGTCATGAGCAGTTCTTC; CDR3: CASSLSTSHEQFF
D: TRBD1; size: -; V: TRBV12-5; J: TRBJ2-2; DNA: TGTGCTAGTGGTCCCCCGGACAGGGGTTTATCCGGGGAGCTGTTTTTT; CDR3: CASGPPDRGLSGELFF
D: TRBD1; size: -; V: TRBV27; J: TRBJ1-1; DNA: TGTGCCAGCAGTCCCGTACAGGGGGCCCCGGGCACTGAAGCTTTCTTT; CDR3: CASSPVQGAPGTEAFF
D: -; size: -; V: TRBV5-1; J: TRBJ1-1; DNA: TGCGCCAGCAGGGACATTATGAACACTGAAGCTTTCTTT; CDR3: CASRDIMNTEAFF
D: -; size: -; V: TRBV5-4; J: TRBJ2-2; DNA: TGTGCCAGCAGCTTGGTATCCGGGACACGCATCACCGGGGAGCTGTTTTTT; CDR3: CASSLVSGTRITGELFF
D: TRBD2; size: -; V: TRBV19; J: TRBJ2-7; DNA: TGTGCCAGTAGTTTTAGCGGGGGATTATACGAGCAGTACTTC; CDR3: CASSFSGGLYEQYF
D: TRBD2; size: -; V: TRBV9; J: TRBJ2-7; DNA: TGTGCCAGCAGCGTAGTGACTAGCGGGGAGCAGTACTTC; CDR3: CASSVVTSGEQYF
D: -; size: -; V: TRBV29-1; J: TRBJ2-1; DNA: TGCAGCGTTGAGACGGTGTCCGGGACATTGAGCAATGAGCAGTTCTTC; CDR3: CSVETVSGTLSNEQFF